A single sample gave rise to the 14 T cell receptor beta chains below, sequenced in a study of T cells and copy number aberrations in small-cell lung cancer. Method: immunoSEQ multiplex PCR; TCRdb's copy keeps in-frame clones and lacks some. The table shows a few thousand clones, with approximately 82% occurring only once. The sample consisted of normal tissue next to the tumor. All receptors derive from a man aged 65 to 85 with small cell lung cancer.

This chain connects TRBV11-3 to TRBJ2-3; D possibly corresponds to TRBD2 (6 bases). This CDR3 is 14 amino acids long. V dropped 0 bases and J dropped 4 bases, with 8 bases sitting between them. The germline CDR1 and CDR2 sequences are SGHNT and YENEEA. CDR3 protein: CASSLDRRADTQYF. CDR3 nucleotide sequence: TGTGCCAGCAGCTTAGATAGGAGGGCAGATACGCAGTATTTT.

The chain carries TRBV19 and TRBJ1-6; D remains ambiguous. The CDR3 is made up of 13 amino acids. CDR1 is LNHDA and CDR2 is SQIVND in the germline V gene (reference sequence). V lost 2 bases, J lost 13 bases, and 12 bases lay in between. CDR3 sequence reads: CASSITSARPLHF. The CDR3 coding sequence is TGTGCCAGTAGTATAACGTCAGCTCGGCCCCTCCACTTT. Together with reference TRBV19 and TRBJ1-6, the CDR3 gives the full variable domain: DGGITQSPKYLFRKEGQNVTLSCEQNLNHDAMYWYRQDPGQGLRLIYYSQIVNDFQKGDIAEGYSVSREKKESFPLTVTSAQKNPTAFYLCASSITSARPLHFGNGTRLTVT.

As for this clone: The conserved closing phenylalanine or tryptophan is absent in this CDR3, likely reflecting a read error. No DNA is shown, since the ends of the CDR3 on it are uncertain; the CDR3 is the one TCRdb lists. The chain links TRBV7-9 to TRBJ2-7; TRBD2, as called in the table, went unchecked against the DNA. Germline V gene data show CDR1 as SEHNR and CDR2 as FQNEAQ (reference sequence). From its first to its last residue, the CDR3 has 16 amino acids. The CDR3 is CASSPPGTSGRATVPS.

The V call is TRBV5-5, the J call TRBJ2-2; TRBD2 agrees at 10 bases. This CDR3 is built from 13 residues. CDR1 and CDR2 from the germline V gene are SGHKS and YYEKEE (reference sequence). V shed 3 bases and J 7 bases; nucleotides not matched to a gene: 0. CDR3 amino acids: CASSSSGGGELFF. In nucleotides, the CDR3 is TGTGCCAGCAGCTCTAGCGGGGGCGGGGAGCTGTTTTTT.

The chain combines TRBV9 with TRBJ2-1; a weak D match, TRBD2 (5 bases). The V gene lost 4 bases and the J gene lost 7 bases, with 30 bases spanning the gap. This CDR3 has 19 residues. Germline CDR1 SGDLS, CDR2 YYNGEE. The CDR3 sequence is CASSPSYGTGPSKRNEQFF. CDR3 DNA: TGTGCCAGCAGCCCCTCCTATGGTACCGGACCCTCAAAGCGGAATGAGCAGTTCTTC.

This rearrangement joins TRBV5-6 to TRBJ1-5, with D possibly matching TRBD1 (5 bases). This CDR3 has 13 residues. Looked up from germline, CDR1 is SGHDT and CDR2 is YYEEEE. Trimming removed 4 bases at V and 1 base at J, with 6 bases between. The CDR3 DNA follows: TGTGCCAGCAGCCGGGACAGCAATCAGCCCCAGCATTTT. This gives the protein CASSRDSNQPQHF.

This clone was seen a few times. The chain is built from TRBV7-9 and TRBJ2-4; 10 nucleotides line up with TRBD2. This CDR3 has 16 residues. The germline V gene encodes CDR1 SEHNR and CDR2 FQNEAQ (reference sequence). V shed 5 bases and J 1 base; nucleotides not matched to a gene: 5. The CDR3 region is CASSTFSGGAKNIQYF. CDR3 sequence (DNA): TGTGCCAGCAGCACCTTTAGCGGGGGGGCCAAAAACATTCAGTACTTC.

The chain has TRBV10-3 and TRBJ1-1; a weak D match, TRBD1 (6 bases). This CDR3 comprises 16 residues. V lost 4 bases and J 3 bases, leaving 18 bases between the germline ends. Germline V gives CDR1 ENHRY, CDR2 SYGVKD. The DNA for the CDR3 is TGTGCCATCAGTGCCGGGACAAATCAAGAGGACACTGAAGCTTTCTTT. The encoded protein is CAISAGTNQEDTEAFF.

The chain couples TRBV29-1 to TRBJ2-1, with TRBD2 identical over 7 bases. CDR3 size: 15 residues. Germline loops: CDR1 SQVTM, CDR2 ANQGSEA. With 8 bases clipped from V and 2 bases from J, the junction kept 12 bases outside the gene matches. The CDR3, as DNA: TGCAGCATTGCACCCGGACTAGAAGCCTACAATGAGCAGTTCTTC. Its translation: CSIAPGLEAYNEQFF.

J is TRBJ2-1 and V is TRBV10-2; possibly TRBD1 for D (6 bases). CDR1 WSHSY and CDR2 SAAADI come from the germline V gene. V lost 3 bases, J lost 6 bases, and 9 bases lay in between. The CDR3 extends over 13 amino acids. CDR3 nucleotides: TGCGCCAGCAGTGATGGGGGCGCCAATGAGCAGTTCTTC. Its translation is CASSDGGANEQFF.

The CDR3 DNA follows: TGTGCCAGCAGTGAAATAGGAAAACTGTTTTTT. This encodes CASSEIGKLFF. V gene TRBV25-1 combines with J gene TRBJ1-4; D ambiguous. CDR1 is MGHDK and CDR2 is SYGVNS in the germline V gene. CDR3 length: 11 residues. Trimming took 2 bases from V and 10 from J, leaving 5 bases between them.

This rearrangement joins TRBV6-1 to TRBJ1-1; possible D gene TRBD1, 5 bases. Trimming removed 6 bases from V and 4 bases from J, with 18 bases in between. This CDR3 is built from 15 residues. The germline V gene has CDR1 MNHNS and CDR2 SASEGT. CDR3 sequence reads: CASSSEPRVGTEAFF. The CDR3 region has the DNA TGTGCCAGCAGCAGCGAGCCCAGGGTTGGCACTGAAGCTTTCTTT.

V and J are TRBV30 and TRBJ1-1; 7 bases map to TRBD1. Germline V gene sequence: CDR1 GTSNPN, CDR2 SVGIG (reference sequence). With 5 bases clipped from V and 5 bases from J, the junction kept 8 bases outside the gene matches. This CDR3 has 13 residues. CDR3 bases: TGTGCCTGGGACAGGGACGGGGGGACTGAAGCTTTCTTT. This encodes CAWDRDGGTEAFF.

This chain links TRBV27 with TRBJ2-7; 10 positions agree with TRBD1. CDR3 length: 13 residues. The trim removed 5 bases at V and 12 bases at J, leaving 10 bases unmatched. In germline, CDR1 is MNHEY, CDR2 SMNVEV (reference sequence). The CDR3 here is CASSPGQGVVPYF. The CDR3 DNA sequence: TGTGCCAGCAGTCCAGGACAGGGGGTGGTTCCGTACTTC.